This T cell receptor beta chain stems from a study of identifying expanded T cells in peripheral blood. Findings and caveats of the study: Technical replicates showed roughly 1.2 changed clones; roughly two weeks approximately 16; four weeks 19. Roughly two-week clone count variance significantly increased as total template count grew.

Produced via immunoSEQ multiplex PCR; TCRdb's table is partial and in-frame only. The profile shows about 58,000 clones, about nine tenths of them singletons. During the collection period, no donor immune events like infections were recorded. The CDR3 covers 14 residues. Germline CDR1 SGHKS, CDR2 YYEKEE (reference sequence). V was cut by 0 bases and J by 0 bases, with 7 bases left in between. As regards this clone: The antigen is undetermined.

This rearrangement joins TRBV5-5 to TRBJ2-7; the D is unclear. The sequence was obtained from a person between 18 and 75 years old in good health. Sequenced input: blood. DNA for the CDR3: TGTGCCAGCAGCTTGGGACCGAACTCCTACGAGCAGTACTTC. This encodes CASSLGPNSYEQYF.